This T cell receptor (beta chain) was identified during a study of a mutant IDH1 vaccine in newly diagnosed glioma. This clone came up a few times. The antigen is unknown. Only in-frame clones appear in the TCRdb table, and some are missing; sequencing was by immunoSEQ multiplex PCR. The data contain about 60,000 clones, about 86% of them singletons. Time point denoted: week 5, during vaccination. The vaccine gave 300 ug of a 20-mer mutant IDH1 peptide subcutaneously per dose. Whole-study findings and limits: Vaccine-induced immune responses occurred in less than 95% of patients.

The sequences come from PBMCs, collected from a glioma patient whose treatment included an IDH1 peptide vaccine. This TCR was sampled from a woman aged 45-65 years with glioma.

The CDR3 DNA reads as TGTGCCAGCAGCCCCTATGAGTCCGCGCCCCAGCATTTT. This translates into CASSPYESAPQHF. V is TRBV7-8 and J is TRBJ1-5; D remains ambiguous. V was trimmed by 5 bases and J by 9 bases, leaving 14 bases between them. The germline V gene encodes CDR1 SGHVS and CDR2 FQNEAQ. This CDR3 spans 13 amino acids.